Each of the 28 T cell receptor beta chains below was sequenced from the same sample in a study of regulatory T cells in long-lasting Graves disease. Time point indicated: persistent/refractory GD, antithyroid drugs over 5 years with positive TRAb. The authors made the TCR library using RNA they extracted from PBMCs. Combining iRepertoire HTBI primers with Arm-PCR of CDR3 regions, the authors built TCR beta libraries. TCRdb reprocessed the multiplex PCR reads with MiXCR, giving one entry per CDR3 protein. The data show under 500,000 distinct CDR3 sequences, about a fifth seen once. Sequenced here: peripheral blood mononuclear cells (PBMCs), sampled when the disease was refractory, from a patient treated with antithyroid drugs. The receptors shown here come from a female donor with Graves disease.

As for this clonotype: This could be a read error, since a much larger clone is one nucleotide away. The chain employs TRBV12-3 or TRBV12-4 and TRBJ2-5; unclear D gene. The CDR3 is made up of 15 amino acids. Trimming removed 6 bases at V and 2 bases at J, with 16 bases between. This CDR3 reads CASSHDRQLQETQYF. The CDR3 region has the DNA TGTGCCAGCAGCCATGATAGACAATTACAAGAGACCCAGTACTTC.

V usage is TRBV30 and J usage is TRBJ2-3, with a tentative D call TRBD2 (6 bases). CDR3 length: 14 residues. Between the trimmed V and J ends, which lost 4 bases and 5 bases, there was a span of 16 bases. Germline V gene lookup returns CDR1 GTSNPN and CDR2 SVGIG (reference sequence). CDR3 in DNA: TGTGCCTGGATTGGAGGGAGAGAATTAGATACGCAGTATTTT. Translated, it gives CAWIGGRELDTQYF.

The rearrangement joins TRBV28 to TRBJ2-1, with 10 positions matching TRBD2. The germline CDR1 and CDR2 sequences are MDHEN and SYDVKM. The CDR3 length is 15 residues. The junction had 5 bases not matched to a gene; V was cut back by 2 bases and J by 7 bases. This CDR3 is CASSLSLAGENEQFF. CDR3 nucleotides: TGTGCCAGCAGTTTAAGCCTAGCGGGAGAAAATGAGCAGTTCTTC.

The table lists this clonotype with a few counts. CDR3 loop: CASSSGRQPHQPQHF. The CDR3 nucleotides are TGTGCCAGCAGTTCGGGTCGCCAGCCACATCAGCCCCAGCATTTT. The chain recombines TRBV27 with TRBJ1-5; no firm D call. The germline gives CDR1 MNHEY, CDR2 SMNVEV (reference sequence). V shed 4 bases and J shed 5 bases, with 15 bases lying between them. CDR3 length: 15 amino acids.

This clonotype showed up many times. V is TRBV10-3 and J is TRBJ2-7; D might be TRBD1 or TRBD2, each matching 5 bases. Germline-derived CDR1 and CDR2 are ENHRY and SYGVKD. The CDR3 is made up of 11 amino acids. Trimming removed 4 bases at V and 4 bases at J, with 5 bases between. CDR3 in DNA: TGTGCCATCAGTGGGGGGTACGAGCAGTACTTC. Translated, it gives CAISGGYEQYF.

This clonotype was seen ten or more times. The chain carries TRBV12-3 or TRBV12-4 and TRBJ2-7; 11 nucleotides align to TRBD2. V lost 3 bases, J lost 2 bases, and 15 bases stayed unmatched. CDR3 length: 19 residues. CDR3 protein: CASSFSFGLAGGPTYEQYF. The CDR3 region has the DNA TGTGCCAGCAGTTTTTCCTTTGGCCTAGCGGGAGGCCCAACCTACGAGCAGTACTTC.

This sequence joins TRBV4-3 and TRBJ2-5; the match to TRBD2 covers 12 bases. Germline lookup yields CDR1 LGHNA and CDR2 YSLEER. This CDR3 comprises 17 residues. The V segment lost 0 bases and the J segment 5 bases; nucleotides outside the gene matches: 7. CDR3 sequence reads: CASSQEVLAGGLETQYF. The DNA for the CDR3 is TGCGCCAGCAGCCAAGAGGTTCTAGCGGGAGGGCTGGAGACCCAGTACTTC.

This clonotype came up many times. The chain combines TRBV28 with TRBJ1-2, with no clear D. The ends were cut back, 0 bases at V and 0 bases at J, with 5 bases in the middle. Germline CDR1 and CDR2: MDHEN and SYDVKM. The CDR3 has 14 residues. The DNA for the CDR3 is TGTGCCAGCAGTTTATGGATTCCTAACTATGGCTACACCTTC. Its protein is CASSLWIPNYGYTF.

This clonotype was detected a few times. V usage is TRBV4-1 and J usage is TRBJ1-2; 10 bases align to TRBD1. Germline CDR1 MGHRA, CDR2 YSYEKL. The ends lost 1 base at V and 7 bases at J; junction bases unmatched: 9. The CDR3 runs to 16 residues. The CDR3, as DNA: TGCGCCAGCAGCCAAGTTCCAGGACAGGGGGTTGGTGGCTACACCTTC. As protein: CASSQVPGQGVGGYTF.

This clonotype was observed a handful of times. The chain links TRBV20-1 to TRBJ2-7; 8 bases are a match to TRBD2. The CDR3 covers 14 residues. Germline trimming cut 5 bases from V and 4 bases from J; bases unmatched to any gene: 10. Germline lookup yields CDR1 DFQATT and CDR2 SNEGSKA (reference sequence). As DNA, the CDR3 is TGCAGTGCTGTCCCTGGAGCGGGAGCTTACGAGCAGTACTTC. This sequence encodes CSAVPGAGAYEQYF.

This clonotype appeared many times. The CDR3 DNA reads TGTGCCAGCAGCATCCCGGGATCCACTTTTCCCCTCCACTTT. Amino acid sequence: CASSIPGSTFPLHF. The V gene is TRBV11-1, the J gene TRBJ1-6; the D is unclear. V was clipped by 5 bases and J by 13 bases, with 18 bases between them. Looked up from germline, CDR1 is SGHAT and CDR2 is FQDESV (reference sequence). The CDR3 contains 14 residues.

The genes are TRBV12-3 or TRBV12-4 and TRBJ2-5, with 9 bases lining up with TRBD2. This CDR3 is 15 amino acids long. J was trimmed by 2 bases and V by 5 bases; bases with no gene match: 6. CDR3 residues: CASSAAGGVQETQYF. The CDR3 DNA sequence: TGTGCCAGCAGTGCTGCGGGGGGGGTACAAGAGACCCAGTACTTC.

This clonotype was counted ten times or more. The V gene is TRBV28, the J gene TRBJ2-7, with D hard to call. Trimming shortened V by 8 bases and J by 5 bases, and 10 bases separated the two germline ends. This CDR3 spans 11 amino acids. Germline lookup yields CDR1 MDHEN and CDR2 SYDVKM. The CDR3 region has the DNA TGTGCCAGCTGTTCAATAAACGAGCAGTACTTC. Its translation is CASCSINEQYF. The full variable domain, in which reference TRBV28 and TRBJ2-7 provide the parts outside the CDR3, is DVKVTQSSRYLVKRTGEKVFLECVQDMDHENMFWYRQDPGLGLRLIYFSYDVKMKEKGDIPEGYSVSREKKERFSLILESASTNQTSMYLCASCSINEQYFGPGTRLTVT.

This clonotype appeared many times. V usage is TRBV6-1 and J usage is TRBJ1-5; 7 bases are shared with TRBD1. Germline assignment: CDR1 MNHNS and CDR2 SASEGT. Trimming removed 0 bases from V and 4 bases from J; junction bases left unmatched: 3. The CDR3 runs to 15 residues. CDR3 coding DNA: TGTGCCAGCAGTGAAGCGGGACAGCAAAATCAGCCCCAGCATTTT. It is translated as CASSEAGQQNQPQHF.

The table lists this clonotype with many counts. J is TRBJ2-5 and V is TRBV2; no firm D call. This CDR3 comprises 14 residues. The germline CDR1 and CDR2 sequences are SNHLY and FYNNEI. Trimming left V 1 base short and J 4 bases short, with 10 bases between. The CDR3 here is CASSEVHLGETQYF. CDR3 sequence (DNA): TGTGCCAGCAGTGAAGTTCATCTGGGAGAGACCCAGTACTTC.

The gene calls are TRBV2 and TRBJ1-6; tentative D call: TRBD1 (5 bases). The V end lost 3 bases, the J end lost 4 bases, and 10 bases lay between the germline ends. CDR1 is SNHLY and CDR2 is FYNNEI in the germline V gene. The CDR3 loop spans 15 amino acids. The CDR3 is CASSDDSGYNSPLHF. In DNA form, the CDR3 reads TGTGCCAGCAGTGACGACAGCGGATATAATTCACCCCTCCACTTT. Complete variable domain (other parts from reference TRBV2 and TRBJ1-6): EPEVTQTPSHQVTQMGQEVILRCVPISNHLYFYWYRQILGQKVEFLVSFYNNEISEKSEIFDDQFSVERPDGSNFTLKIRSTKLEDSAMYFCASSDDSGYNSPLHFGNGTRLTVT.

The chain has TRBV28 and TRBJ1-2; D is ambiguous. The CDR3 consists of 13 residues. The germline CDR1 and CDR2 sequences are MDHEN and SYDVKM. Trimming left V 3 bases short and J 4 bases short, with 9 bases between. CDR3 coding DNA: TGTGCCAGCAGTTTGAATTTGGGCTATGGCTACACCTTC. As protein: CASSLNLGYGYTF.

The gene calls are TRBV15 and TRBJ1-1, with 9 bases fitting TRBD1. Germline V gene lookup returns CDR1 LNHNV and CDR2 YYDKDF (reference sequence). With 3 bases clipped from V and 5 bases from J, the junction kept 4 bases outside the gene matches. The CDR3 runs 14 residues. The CDR3 DNA sequence: TGTGCCACCAGCAGCCCCGGGACAGGGACTGAAGCTTTCTTT. Protein: CATSSPGTGTEAFF.

In its sample, this clonotype was seen many times. V is TRBV10-3 and J is TRBJ2-7, with D possibly being TRBD1 or TRBD2 (6 bases each). V lost 6 bases and J lost 0, with 15 bases in between. CDR3 size: 15 residues. CDR1 is ENHRY, CDR2 SYGVKD, per germline. The DNA of the CDR3 is TGTGCCATCAGATCCCCAGGGGAGGCCTCCTACGAGCAGTACTTC. Residues: CAIRSPGEASYEQYF.

In the case of this clonotype: Just one base apart from a much larger clone, this may be a read error. Because it lacks the conserved phenylalanine or tryptophan at the end, this CDR3 is likely a read error. The V and J genes are TRBV6-2 or TRBV6-3 and TRBJ1-2; D uncertain. Trimming took off 2 bases at V and 4 bases at J, with 8 bases between the two ends. The germline gives CDR1 MNHEY, CDR2 SVGEGT. This CDR3 contains 13 residues. The CDR3 here is CASSYGRLYGYTL. The CDR3 coding sequence is TGTGCCAGCAGTTACGGGAGACTCTATGGCTACACCCTC.

This clonotype was recorded a few times. The chain employs TRBV2 and TRBJ1-5, with 7 bases matching TRBD1. This CDR3 comprises 16 residues. The ends lost 1 base at V and 0 bases at J; junction bases unmatched: 3. CDR1 SNHLY and CDR2 FYNNEI come from the germline V gene. Here the CDR3 DNA reads TGTGCCAGCAGTGAAGGACAGGGCTTTAGCAATCAGCCCCAGCATTTT. It encodes CASSEGQGFSNQPQHF.

This clonotype was seen at least ten times. This chain links TRBV19 with TRBJ1-1; tentatively, D is TRBD1 (6 bases). Trimming pared 6 bases from V and 7 bases from J, leaving 18 bases between. Germline CDR1 LNHDA, CDR2 SQIVND (reference sequence). This CDR3 contains 14 residues. CDR3: CASRRDKGRLEAFF. The DNA of the CDR3 is TGTGCCAGTAGGAGGGACAAGGGGCGACTTGAAGCTTTCTTT.

This clonotype turned up a few times. This CDR3 is CSAPGVGNQPQHF. The CDR3 DNA is TGCAGTGCCCCAGGGGTGGGCAATCAGCCCCAGCATTTT. V gene TRBV20-1 combines with J gene TRBJ1-5, with D perhaps TRBD1 (6 bases). Looked up from germline, CDR1 is DFQATT and CDR2 is SNEGSKA (reference sequence). Deletions cut 6 bases from V and 2 bases from J, with 11 bases between. CDR3 length equals 13 residues.

The gene calls are TRBV20-1 and TRBJ1-5; 12 bases align to TRBD1. CDR1 is DFQATT, CDR2 SNEGSKA, per germline (reference sequence). V dropped 1 base and J dropped 1; count of bases not matched to a gene: 11. The CDR3 has 19 amino acids. The DNA of the CDR3 is TGCAGTGCTAGAGCCCTACCGGGACAGGGGGCTGACAGCAATCAGCCCCAGCATTTT. Its protein product is CSARALPGQGADSNQPQHF.

This clonotype occurred many times. The chain combines TRBV20-1 with TRBJ2-5; TRBD1 is a possible D gene (5 bases). This CDR3 has 14 residues. CDR1 and CDR2 (germline): DFQATT, SNEGSKA (reference sequence). Trimming shortened V by 4 bases and J by 0 bases, and 12 bases separated the two germline ends. The CDR3 is CSATKTVYQETQYF. CDR3 coding DNA: TGCAGTGCTACCAAGACAGTGTACCAAGAGACCCAGTACTTC.

This clonotype was seen ten or more times. The genes are TRBV29-1 and TRBJ2-5; the match to TRBD2 covers 8 bases. Germline V gene lookup returns CDR1 SQVTM and CDR2 ANQGSEA. V lost 8 bases to trimming and J lost 4 bases; unmatched junction nucleotides: 9. This CDR3 comprises 13 residues. Here the CDR3 reads CSTEREPRETQYF. The CDR3 region has the DNA TGCAGCACGGAGCGGGAGCCCAGAGAGACCCAGTACTTC.

Many counts were recorded for this clonotype. The J gene is TRBJ1-1, the V gene TRBV12-3 or TRBV12-4; no reliable D call. V was trimmed by 7 bases and J by 4 bases, leaving 16 bases between them. This CDR3 has 14 residues. CDR3 DNA: TGTGCCAGCATCCTGAGTGGTGCCGCCACTGAAGCTTTCTTT. Amino acids: CASILSGAATEAFF.

This clonotype showed up many times. This rearrangement joins TRBV28 to TRBJ1-5; D gene uncertain. The CDR3 runs 14 residues. CDR1 is MDHEN, CDR2 SYDVKM, per germline. Trimming took off 6 bases at V and 6 bases at J, with 15 bases between the two ends. The CDR3 sequence: CASSLTGVGQPQHF. CDR3 coding DNA: TGTGCCAGCAGCCTAACCGGGGTAGGTCAGCCCCAGCATTTT.